This is a list of T cell receptor beta chains from one sample in a study of blood T cell repertoires in COVID-19. The protocol was immunoSEQ multiplex PCR, while the TCRdb copy is restricted to in-frame clones and leaves out a portion. The repertoire holds some 400,000 clones, with around 87% as singletons. The sample taken for sequencing was peripheral blood. These receptor sequences come from a human donor in a cohort sampled during active COVID-19. Both conserved end residues are part of each CDR3. A D gene is named only where the DNA matches it firmly. A row's size may be missing; if present it is once, few, many or a size class.

j_call v_call d_call clone_size cdr3_nt cdr3_aa
TRBJ2-2 TRBV11-1 TRBD2 - TGTGCCAGCAGACTAGCGGCGGGGAGGGGAAACGGGGAGCTGTTTTTT CASRLAAGRGNGELFF
TRBJ2-1 TRBV9 TRBD1 - TGTGCCAGCACCCCCCATGGGACAGGCGTTGGGGATGAGCAGTTCTTC CASTPHGTGVGDEQFF
TRBJ2-2 TRBV3-1/TRBV3-2 - - TGTGCCAGCAGCCAAGAGGTATGGGGAGCCGACACCGGGGAGCTGTTTTTT CASSQEVWGADTGELFF
TRBJ2-3 TRBV5-4 TRBD1 - TGTGCCAGCGGATCCGGGACAGGGGGCCATCCAGATACGCAGTATTTT CASGSGTGGHPDTQYF
TRBJ1-1 TRBV5-1 - - TGCGCCAGCAGCGCGCAAGGGTCAGGAGGGAACACTGAAGCTTTCTTT CASSAQGSGGNTEAFF
TRBJ1-5 TRBV7-9 - few TGTGCCAGCGGGGGGAGCAATCAGCCCCAGCATTTT CASGGSNQPQHF
TRBJ1-5 TRBV19 - - TGTGCCAGTAGTATTGGGACTGACGCGCCCCAGCATTTT CASSIGTDAPQHF
TRBJ2-1 TRBV19 TRBD2 once TGTGCCAGTAGTATAGTGAGCGGGAGCGATAATAATGAGCAGTTCTTC CASSIVSGSDNNEQFF
TRBJ2-1 TRBV9 - - TGTGCCAGCAGCGTAGCAGTCCTTCATACAGTAGGCAATGAGCAGTTCTTC CASSVAVLHTVGNEQFF
TRBJ2-3 TRBV5-1 TRBD2 - TGCGCCAGCAGACCTGTCGGAGCGGGAGGCGACCAGGGCTCTGATACGCAGTATTTT CASRPVGAGGDQGSDTQYF
TRBJ2-3 TRBV3-1/TRBV3-2 TRBD2 - TGTGCCAGCAGCCAAGGGACTAGCGAGGGTCCAGGGACGCAGTATTTT CASSQGTSEGPGTQYF
TRBJ1-1 TRBV3-1/TRBV3-2 - once TGTGCCAGCAGCCAAGATGCCAGTGGGAACACTGAAGCTTTCTTT CASSQDASGNTEAFF
TRBJ1-5 TRBV7-5 - - TGTGCCAGAAATCCCCAGGGACAGGATCAACATAGCAATCAGCCCCAGCATTTT CARNPQGQDQHSNQPQHF
TRBJ1-6 TRBV7-3 - - TGTGCCAGCAGCTTGAGTGGGCCCCCCGGTTCACCCCTCCACTTT CASSLSGPPGSPLHF
TRBJ2-1 TRBV29-1 - - TGCAGCGTTGAAGGGGGCGTCGTTGGAGAGCAGTTCTTC CSVEGGVVGEQFF
TRBJ1-2 TRBV12-3/TRBV12-4 - - TGTGCCAGCAGCTCAGATAACTATGGCTACACCTTC CASSSDNYGYTF
TRBJ2-4 TRBV2 - once TGTGCCAGCAGTGTTCTAGCGAGAGCCAAAAACATTCAGTACTTC CASSVLARAKNIQYF
TRBJ2-1 TRBV5-4 TRBD2 - TGTGCCAGCAGCTTCCCTAGCGGGGGTGTGAATGAGCAGTTCTTC CASSFPSGGVNEQFF
TRBJ1-1 TRBV5-1 - - TGCGCCAGCAGCTTGGACAGGAGCGCCACTGAAGCTTTCTTT CASSLDRSATEAFF
TRBJ2-7 TRBV6-2/TRBV6-3 - - TGTGCCAGCAGTTACGATGTACGGGGCTCCTACGAGCAGTACTTC CASSYDVRGSYEQYF
TRBJ1-3 TRBV7-9 - few TGTGCCAGCAGCCCAGGGGAAAAGAGAAACACCATATATTTT CASSPGEKRNTIYF
TRBJ2-5 TRBV6-1 - - TGTGCCAGCAGTGGTACAGGGTTGGGCTCGGGGGAGACCCAGTACTTC CASSGTGLGSGETQYF
TRBJ2-4 TRBV30 - - TGTGCCTGGATGGGCAGGGGCGGCAAAAACATTCAGTACTTC CAWMGRGGKNIQYF
TRBJ2-1 TRBV6-1 - - TGTGCCAGCAGTGAAATCAGGGGACCGTACAATGAGCAGTTCTTC CASSEIRGPYNEQFF
TRBJ2-7 TRBV9 - - TGTGCCAGCAGCGTTTCACTAGAGGACGAGCAGTACTTC CASSVSLEDEQYF
TRBJ1-2 TRBV5-1 TRBD1 - TGCGCCAGCAGCTTGGAGACTGGCAGGGGGCACGGCTACACCTTC CASSLETGRGHGYTF
TRBJ2-7 TRBV6-6 - - TGTGCCAGCAAGACCCCAGGAGGGGAGCAGTACTTC CASKTPGGEQYF
TRBJ2-1 TRBV6-5 TRBD1 - TGTGCCAGCAGGGGGGACAGACATGAGCAGTTCTTC CASRGDRHEQFF
TRBJ2-5 TRBV5-1 - once TGCGCCAGCAGCCTCGTAGGGACTCGAGATCAAGAGACCCAGTACTTC CASSLVGTRDQETQYF
TRBJ2-7 TRBV6-1 TRBD1 - TGTGCCAGCAGTGAAAAAGCCGGGGACAGCTCCTACGAGCAGTACTTC CASSEKAGDSSYEQYF
TRBJ2-2 TRBV4-1 - - TGCGCCAGCAGCCAAGATCACGGCGGGGAGCTGTTTTTT CASSQDHGGELFF
TRBJ2-1 TRBV24-1 - - TGTGCCACCCCCTACCATGAGCAGTTCTTC CATPYHEQFF
TRBJ1-3 TRBV4-1 - few TGCGCCAGCAGCCGGGGCGTTTCTGGAAACACCATATATTTT CASSRGVSGNTIYF
TRBJ1-1 TRBV19 - - TGTGCCAGTAGTCTGACACCCAAGCTGAACACTGAAGCTTTCTTT CASSLTPKLNTEAFF
TRBJ2-7 TRBV19 TRBD2 - TGTGCCAGTAGTAGGAAGGGAGTAGCGGGCAGCTACGAGCAGTACTTC CASSRKGVAGSYEQYF
TRBJ1-2 TRBV6-5 - - TGTGCCAGCAGTTACAGACGGGGGACGTATGGCTACACCTTC CASSYRRGTYGYTF
TRBJ2-3 TRBV9 TRBD2 - TGTGCCAGCAGCGTAGACGCTAGCGGAGGCACAGATACGCAGTATTTT CASSVDASGGTDTQYF
TRBJ1-5 TRBV3-1/TRBV3-2 TRBD1 - TGTGCCAGCAGCCGCGGACAGGGAGGCAATCAGCCCCAGCATTTT CASSRGQGGNQPQHF
TRBJ1-5 TRBV30 TRBD1 once TGTGCCTGGAGTGTAATGGGACAGGGGAATCAGCCCCAGCATTTT CAWSVMGQGNQPQHF
TRBJ2-3 TRBV30 - - TGTGCCTTAATGGGGAGTAGCACAGATACGCAGTATTTT CALMGSSTDTQYF
TRBJ2-1 TRBV5-6 TRBD2 - TGTGCCAGCAGCCAGACTAGCGGGAGTCGGGAGCAGTTCTTC CASSQTSGSREQFF
TRBJ2-5 TRBV19 - once TGTGCCAGTAGCCGGAGGTGGGGGCTACAAGAGACCCAGTACTTC CASSRRWGLQETQYF
TRBJ1-3 TRBV20-1 - - TGCAGTGCTTCAGGGGGAAACACCATATATTTT CSASGGNTIYF
TRBJ2-2 TRBV6-5 TRBD2 - TGTGCCAGCAGCGGGGGGACGGACACCGGGGAGCTGTTTTTT CASSGGTDTGELFF
TRBJ2-5 TRBV7-2 TRBD1 - TGTGCCAGCAGTCCGGACAGGGGCTATCAAGAGACCCAGTACTTC CASSPDRGYQETQYF
TRBJ2-7 TRBV5-1 - - TGCGCCAGCAGCCTAGCTGTCGGCTCCTACGAGCAGTACTTC CASSLAVGSYEQYF